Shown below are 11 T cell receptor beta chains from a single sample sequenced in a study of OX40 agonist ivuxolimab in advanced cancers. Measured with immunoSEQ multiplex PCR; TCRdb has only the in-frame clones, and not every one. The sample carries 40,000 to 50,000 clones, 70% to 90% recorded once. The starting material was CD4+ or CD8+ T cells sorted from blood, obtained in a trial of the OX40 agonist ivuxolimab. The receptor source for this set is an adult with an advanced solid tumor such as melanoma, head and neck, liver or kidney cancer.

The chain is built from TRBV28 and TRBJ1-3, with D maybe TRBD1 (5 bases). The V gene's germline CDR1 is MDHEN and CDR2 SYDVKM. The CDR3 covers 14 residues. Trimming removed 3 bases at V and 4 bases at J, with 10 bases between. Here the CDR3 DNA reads TGTGCCAGCAGTTTCCAGGGAACCGGAAACACCATATATTTT. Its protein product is CASSFQGTGNTIYF.

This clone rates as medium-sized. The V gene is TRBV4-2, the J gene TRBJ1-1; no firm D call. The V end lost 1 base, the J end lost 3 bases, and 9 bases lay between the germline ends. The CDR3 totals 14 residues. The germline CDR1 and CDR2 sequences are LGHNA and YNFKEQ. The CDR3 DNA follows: TGTGCCAGCAGCCAAGCCCTCGGGGACACTGAAGCTTTCTTT. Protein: CASSQALGDTEAFF.

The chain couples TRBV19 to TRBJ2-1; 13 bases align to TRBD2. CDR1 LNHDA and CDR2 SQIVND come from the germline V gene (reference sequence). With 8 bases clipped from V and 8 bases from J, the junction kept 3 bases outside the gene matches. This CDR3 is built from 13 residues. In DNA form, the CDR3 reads TGTGCCAGTTCCGGACTAGCGGGAGATGAGCAGTTCTTC. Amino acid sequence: CASSGLAGDEQFF.

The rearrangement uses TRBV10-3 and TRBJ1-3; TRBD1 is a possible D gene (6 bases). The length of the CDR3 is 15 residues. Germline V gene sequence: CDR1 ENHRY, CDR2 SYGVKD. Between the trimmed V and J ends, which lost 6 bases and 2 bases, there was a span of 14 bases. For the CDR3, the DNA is TGTGCCATCAGGACTACAGGGATAGCTGGAAACACCATATATTTT. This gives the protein CAIRTTGIAGNTIYF.

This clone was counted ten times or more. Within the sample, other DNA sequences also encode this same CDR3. In nucleotides, the CDR3 is TGTGCCAGCAGTAGCCGGACAGGAGCCTACGAGCAGTACTTC. Protein: CASSSRTGAYEQYF. J is TRBJ2-7 and V is TRBV28, with TRBD1 matching 7 bases. V was pared by 5 bases and J by 2 bases, with 6 bases of the junction left unmatched. Germline loops: CDR1 MDHEN, CDR2 SYDVKM. The length of the CDR3 is 14 residues. Supplemented by reference TRBV28 and TRBJ2-7, the full variable domain reads DVKVTQSSRYLVKRTGEKVFLECVQDMDHENMFWYRQDPGLGLRLIYFSYDVKMKEKGDIPEGYSVSREKKERFSLILESASTNQTSMYLCASSSRTGAYEQYFGPGTRLTVT.

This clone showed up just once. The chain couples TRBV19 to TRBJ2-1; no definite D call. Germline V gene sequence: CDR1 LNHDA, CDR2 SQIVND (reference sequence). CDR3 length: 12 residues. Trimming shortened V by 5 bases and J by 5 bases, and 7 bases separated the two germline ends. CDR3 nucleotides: TGTGCCAGTAGTTGGGGTAACAATGAGCAGTTCTTC. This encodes CASSWGNNEQFF.

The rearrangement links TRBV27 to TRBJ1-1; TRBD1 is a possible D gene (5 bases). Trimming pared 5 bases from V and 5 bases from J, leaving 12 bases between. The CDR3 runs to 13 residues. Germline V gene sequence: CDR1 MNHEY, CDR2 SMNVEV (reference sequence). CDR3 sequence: CASSPRVGTEAFF. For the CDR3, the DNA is TGTGCCAGCAGTCCCAGGGTGGGTACTGAAGCTTTCTTT.

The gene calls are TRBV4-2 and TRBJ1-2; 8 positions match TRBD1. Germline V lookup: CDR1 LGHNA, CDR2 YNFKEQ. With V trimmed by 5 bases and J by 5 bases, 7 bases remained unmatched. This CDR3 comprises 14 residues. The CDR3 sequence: CASSKGGQGYGYTF. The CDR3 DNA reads TGTGCCAGCAGCAAAGGCGGACAGGGTTATGGCTACACCTTC.

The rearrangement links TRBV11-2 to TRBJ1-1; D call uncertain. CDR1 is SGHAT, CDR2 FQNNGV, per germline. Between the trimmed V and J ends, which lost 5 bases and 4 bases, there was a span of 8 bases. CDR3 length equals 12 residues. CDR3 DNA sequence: TGTGCCAGCAGCCCGTACGGCACTGAAGCTTTCTTT. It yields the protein CASSPYGTEAFF.

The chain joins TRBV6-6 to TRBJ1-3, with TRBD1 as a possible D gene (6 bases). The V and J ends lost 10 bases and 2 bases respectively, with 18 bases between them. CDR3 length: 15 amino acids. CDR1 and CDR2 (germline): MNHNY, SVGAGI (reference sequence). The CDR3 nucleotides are TGTGCCATCGCCACACAGGGATCCCCTGGAAACACCATATATTTT. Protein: CAIATQGSPGNTIYF.

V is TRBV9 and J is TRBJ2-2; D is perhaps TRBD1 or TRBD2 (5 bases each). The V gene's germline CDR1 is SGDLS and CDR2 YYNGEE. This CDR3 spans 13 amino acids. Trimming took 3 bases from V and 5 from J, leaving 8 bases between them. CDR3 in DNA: TGTGCCAGCAGCGGAGGGGTAACCGGGGAGCTGTTTTTT. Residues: CASSGGVTGELFF.